Here is one T cell receptor (beta chain) with its context. This sample was included in a study of regulatory T cells in long-lasting Graves disease. The CDR3 sequence is 14 residues long. Per the germline V gene, CDR1 is KGHDR and CDR2 is SFDVKD. V dropped 4 bases and J dropped 4 bases, with 12 bases sitting between them. Time point defined: newly diagnosed GD, antithyroid drugs for less than 3 months. PBMC-derived RNA was used for the TCR library. Arm-PCR of CDR3 regions and iRepertoire HTBI primers were used to build TCR beta libraries. TCRdb analysed the multiplex PCR reads with MiXCR anew, one entry per CDR3 protein. The sample holds hundreds of thousands of distinct CDR3 sequences, under 20% seen once. The same sample was also used in a study of T cells in Graves' hyperthyroidism and ophthalmopathy.

The J gene is TRBJ2-5, the V gene TRBV24-1; a possible D gene is TRBD1 (6 bases). The source was peripheral blood mononuclear cells (PBMCs), collected at new diagnosis, from a patient treated with antithyroid drugs. The clonotype comes from a young woman with Graves disease. The CDR3 DNA reads TGTGCCACCAGTGAAGGGACACCGCGAGAGACCCAGTACTTC. The encoded protein is CATSEGTPRETQYF.